The 3 T cell receptor beta chains below all came from one sample that was sequenced in a study of control samples from healthy donors and cancer patients. The assay was immunoSEQ multiplex PCR, and TCRdb's table has in-frame clones only and misses some. The sample carries tens of thousands of clones, around 90% recorded once. Sequencing used PBMCs. These receptors came from a woman aged 55 to 70 with head and neck cancer.

The V gene is TRBV14, the J gene TRBJ2-7; tentative D call: TRBD1 (5 bases). The CDR3 contains 15 residues. The germline V gene encodes CDR1 SGHDN and CDR2 FVKESK. Trimming removed 1 base at V and 3 bases at J, with 13 bases between. CDR3 coding DNA: TGTGCCAGCAGCCAAGGGCTGGGGCGCCACTACGAGCAGTACTTC. Encoded protein: CASSQGLGRHYEQYF.

The chain carries TRBV7-9 and TRBJ2-7, with D tentatively TRBD1 (6 bases). CDR1 is SEHNR and CDR2 is FQNEAQ in the germline V gene (reference sequence). V shed 1 base and J shed 6 bases, with 13 bases lying between them. The CDR3 is made up of 14 amino acids. The CDR3 region is CASSLEGVVVEQYF. CDR3 DNA: TGTGCCAGCAGCTTAGAGGGGGTAGTCGTCGAGCAGTACTTC.

The chain joins TRBV27 to TRBJ1-5, with a weak D call TRBD1 (5 bases). CDR1 and CDR2 from the germline V gene are MNHEY and SMNVEV (reference sequence). This CDR3 spans 18 amino acids. V was trimmed by 4 bases and J by 2 bases, leaving 21 bases between them. This CDR3 reads CASSSEARRGTGNQPQHF. The CDR3 DNA is TGTGCCAGCAGTTCAGAGGCCCGCCGGGGGACTGGCAATCAGCCCCAGCATTTT.